Sequencing of this T cell receptor (beta chain) was carried out in a study of shared clonotypes between healthy human individuals. Overall study results and limits: Relative to their counterparts shared across all four donors, non-shared clonotypes exhibited diminished generation probabilities.

To note about this clone: The antigen remains unidentified.

Germline lookup yields CDR1 MNHNS and CDR2 SASEGT. The CDR3 has 14 residues. Trimming pared 6 bases from V and 1 base from J, leaving 13 bases between. Generated by immunoSEQ multiplex PCR, the TCRdb table keeps only in-frame clones and is missing some. In the table there are around 370,000 clones, about 97% of which are singletons. The sequenced sample was memory CD8+ T cells sorted from blood. Subset noted: CD45RO+ cells pooled with CCR7-negative TemRA cells. This TCR was recovered from a man aged 25-45 years in good health. The chain employs TRBV6-1 and TRBJ2-7; D assignment may be TRBD1 or TRBD2 (5 bases each). This CDR3 is CASSRDGPSYEQYF. The CDR3 region has the DNA TGTGCCAGCAGCCGGGACGGCCCTTCCTACGAGCAGTACTTC.